The 19 T cell receptor beta chains below come from one sample, sequenced in a study of blood T cell repertoires in COVID-19. This table comes from immunoSEQ multiplex PCR, and its TCRdb copy is limited to in-frame clones, with some not included. The repertoire consists of about 160,000 clones, with 70% to 90% occurring once and the leading ten covering 5.4%. The sequencing input was peripheral blood. Receptors originate from a woman aged 50 to 60 with COVID-19, enrolled during active disease.

This clone was observed a few times. The chain recombines TRBV6-6 with TRBJ1-1, with no clear D. V was cut by 0 bases and J by 1 base, with 9 bases left in between. CDR1 is MNHNY and CDR2 is SVGAGI in the germline V gene (reference sequence). The CDR3 covers 15 residues. This CDR3 is CASSYSEEQNTEAFF. The CDR3 coding sequence is TGTGCCAGCAGTTACTCGGAGGAGCAGAACACTGAAGCTTTCTTT.

This clone was detected only once. This rearrangement joins TRBV5-4 to TRBJ2-5; TRBD2 matches 10 bases. The CDR3 is 16 residues long. Unmatched junction bases numbered 4, after V lost 0 bases and J lost 2 bases. Germline CDR1 is SGHNT and CDR2 is YYREEE (reference sequence). CDR3 DNA sequence: TGTGCCAGCAGCTTGGTGGTAGCGGGGGGACAAGAGACCCAGTACTTC. Translation gives CASSLVVAGGQETQYF.

The chain couples TRBV7-2 to TRBJ2-7; the D gene is possibly TRBD2 (5 bases). This CDR3 is 13 amino acids long. Deletions cut 6 bases from V and 3 bases from J, with 12 bases between. Germline lookup yields CDR1 SGHTA and CDR2 FQGNSA. This CDR3 is CASRSGNGYEQYF. CDR3 coding DNA: TGTGCCAGCAGGTCCGGGAACGGCTACGAGCAGTACTTC.

The chain links TRBV11-2 to TRBJ2-1; 14 nucleotides line up with TRBD2. The germline CDR1 and CDR2 sequences are SGHAT and FQNNGV. The CDR3 consists of 14 residues. J was trimmed by 9 bases and V by 7 bases; bases with no gene match: 5. This CDR3 reads CASIRLAGGFEQFF. CDR3 nucleotide sequence: TGTGCCAGCATCCGACTAGCGGGGGGGTTTGAGCAGTTCTTC.

The chain's CDR3 is CASSVGTSGGVSYNEQFF. CDR3 in DNA: TGTGCCAGCAGCGTCGGGACTAGCGGGGGAGTCTCCTACAATGAGCAGTTCTTC. This sequence joins TRBV9 and TRBJ2-1; TRBD2 aligns across 14 bases. V shed 2 bases and J 0 bases; nucleotides not matched to a gene: 4. CDR1 is SGDLS, CDR2 YYNGEE, per germline. This CDR3 has 18 residues.

The chain recombines TRBV4-1 with TRBJ1-5, with D tentatively TRBD1 (5 bases). Between the trimmed V and J ends, which lost 2 bases and 1 base, there was a span of 12 bases. The CDR3 is 16 residues long. CDR1 is MGHRA, CDR2 YSYEKL, per germline. CDR3 protein: CASSQLGGLSNQPQHF. The CDR3 nucleotides are TGCGCCAGCAGCCAACTCGGGGGACTGAGCAATCAGCCCCAGCATTTT.

CDR3 coding DNA: TGTGCCAGCAGCTTAGGCGGGGGGACTAGCACAGATACGCAGTATTTT. Its protein is CASSLGGGTSTDTQYF. The chain has TRBV7-2 and TRBJ2-3, with 8 bases that match TRBD2. The CDR3 totals 16 residues. In germline, CDR1 is SGHTA, CDR2 FQGNSA. V lost 1 base to trimming and J lost 0 bases; unmatched junction nucleotides: 3.

V is TRBV11-2 and J is TRBJ2-5; 11 nucleotides line up with TRBD2. Unmatched junction bases numbered 8, after V lost 3 bases and J lost 2 bases. The CDR3 runs to 17 residues. Germline V gives CDR1 SGHAT, CDR2 FQNNGV. The CDR3 sequence: CASSFLGGLAEQETQYF. In DNA form, the CDR3 reads TGTGCCAGCAGCTTCCTGGGGGGACTAGCGGAACAAGAGACCCAGTACTTC.

V gene TRBV3-1 (or the pseudogene TRBV3-2) combines with J gene TRBJ2-2, with TRBD2 as a possible D gene (5 bases). Trimming took 7 bases from V and 7 from J, leaving 7 bases between them. This CDR3 is built from 11 residues. Germline V gene lookup returns CDR1 LGHDT and CDR2 YNNKEL (reference sequence). CDR3 bases: TGTGCCAGCACAGAGGGCGGGGAGCTGTTTTTT. Translated, it gives CASTEGGELFF.

The chain uses TRBV6-5 and TRBJ1-5, with 10 bases fitting TRBD1. Germline V gives CDR1 MNHEY, CDR2 SVGAGI. J was trimmed by 6 bases and V by 4 bases; bases with no gene match: 6. The CDR3 covers 15 residues. CDR3 region: CASSSGQGVGQPQHF. The CDR3 nucleotides are TGTGCCAGCAGTTCTGGACAGGGGGTAGGTCAGCCCCAGCATTTT.

The chain uses TRBV4-1 and TRBJ2-1; 9 bases are a match to TRBD2. Germline lookup yields CDR1 MGHRA and CDR2 YSYEKL. With 3 bases clipped from V and 3 bases from J, the junction kept 9 bases outside the gene matches. The CDR3 has 17 amino acids. CDR3 residues: CASSQGTPSGVYNEQFF. The CDR3 nucleotides read TGCGCCAGCAGCCAGGGGACTCCTAGCGGGGTCTACAATGAGCAGTTCTTC.

The chain employs TRBV19 and TRBJ1-5, with D perhaps matching TRBD1 (6 bases). The CDR3 is 15 amino acids. Trimming pared 5 bases from V and 8 bases from J, leaving 19 bases between. Germline assignment: CDR1 LNHDA and CDR2 SQIVND (reference sequence). The CDR3 region is CASSPPSGGGEPQHF. In nucleotides, the CDR3 is TGTGCCAGTAGTCCTCCGTCGGGGGGCGGGGAGCCCCAGCATTTT.

The chain combines TRBV19 with TRBJ2-2; a possible D gene is TRBD2 (5 bases). V gave up 5 bases and J gave up 0 bases, with 10 bases separating them. The germline V gene encodes CDR1 LNHDA and CDR2 SQIVND (reference sequence). This CDR3 has 15 amino acids. CDR3 amino acids: CASSWLASNTGELFF. The CDR3 region has the DNA TGTGCCAGTAGTTGGCTAGCTTCGAACACCGGGGAGCTGTTTTTT.

This clone has a single count. The V and J genes are TRBV28 and TRBJ2-7, with a possible D match to TRBD1 (6 bases). CDR3 length equals 15 residues. Germline V CDR1 and CDR2: MDHEN, SYDVKM. The V and J ends lost 3 bases and 3 bases respectively, with 15 bases between them. CDR3 amino acids: CASSFPAGVNYEQYF. The CDR3 nucleotides read TGTGCCAGCAGTTTTCCGGCAGGGGTCAACTACGAGCAGTACTTC.

The chain has TRBV7-9 and TRBJ2-2; tentatively, D is TRBD1 (5 bases). The CDR3 extends over 14 amino acids. V lost 4 bases and J 1 base, leaving 7 bases between the germline ends. Germline assignment: CDR1 SEHNR and CDR2 FQNEAQ (reference sequence). The CDR3 DNA sequence: TGTGCCAGCAGCTCCGACAGGAACACCGGGGAGCTGTTTTTT. Protein sequence: CASSSDRNTGELFF.

This rearrangement joins TRBV29-1 to TRBJ2-7; D is perhaps TRBD1 (6 bases). The V end was cut by 4 bases, the J end by 0 bases, with 16 bases between. The CDR3 has 15 amino acids. Germline V gene data show CDR1 as SQVTM and CDR2 as ANQGSEA. Here the CDR3 reads CSVGPPGTHSYEQYF. In DNA form, the CDR3 reads TGCAGCGTTGGGCCCCCGGGGACACACTCCTACGAGCAGTACTTC.

CDR3: CASSLQGTGANVLTF. The CDR3 region has the DNA TGTGCCAGCAGCCTACAGGGGACTGGGGCCAACGTCCTGACTTTC. This chain links TRBV27 with TRBJ2-6; 7 bases map to TRBD1. There are 15 residues in the CDR3. Germline assignment: CDR1 MNHEY and CDR2 SMNVEV (reference sequence). J lost 2 bases, V lost 6 bases, and 4 bases had no gene match.

The rearrangement links TRBV30 to TRBJ1-6; 8 bases are a match to TRBD1. This CDR3 spans 14 amino acids. In germline, CDR1 is GTSNPN, CDR2 SVGIG (reference sequence). V lost 4 bases and J lost 7; bases outside the gene matches: 6. CDR3 loop: CAWISGTGNSPLHF. The CDR3 DNA reads as TGTGCCTGGATTTCCGGGACAGGCAATTCACCCCTCCACTTT.

The chain has TRBV19 and TRBJ1-2; 7 nucleotides align to TRBD1. The CDR3 has 15 residues. The ends lost 4 bases at V and 6 bases at J; junction bases unmatched: 11. Germline CDR1 is LNHDA and CDR2 is SQIVND (reference sequence). The CDR3, as DNA: TGTGCCAGTAGTACCCAACAGGGGTCGGAGAATGGCTACACCTTC. This gives the protein CASSTQQGSENGYTF.